This TCR beta chain was found in a study of OX40 agonist ivuxolimab in advanced cancers. This CDR3 is built from 15 residues. Germline CDR1 is MGHRA and CDR2 is YSYEKL. The junction had 8 bases not matched to a gene; V was cut back by 3 bases and J by 6 bases. Data came from immunoSEQ multiplex PCR; TCRdb stores just in-frame clones and leaves some out. Of about 43,000 clones in the sample, approximately 86% are singletons; the top ten hold just under 15%. This receptor was identified in an adult with an advanced solid tumor such as melanoma, head and neck, liver or kidney cancer. The sequences come from CD4+ or CD8+ T cells sorted from blood, collected in a trial of the OX40 agonist ivuxolimab. V is TRBV4-1 and J is TRBJ1-5; TRBD1 matches 7 bases. CDR3 DNA: TGCGCCAGCAGCCAGGCTACAGGGGCGGGTCAGCCCCAGCATTTT. Its protein is CASSQATGAGQPQHF.